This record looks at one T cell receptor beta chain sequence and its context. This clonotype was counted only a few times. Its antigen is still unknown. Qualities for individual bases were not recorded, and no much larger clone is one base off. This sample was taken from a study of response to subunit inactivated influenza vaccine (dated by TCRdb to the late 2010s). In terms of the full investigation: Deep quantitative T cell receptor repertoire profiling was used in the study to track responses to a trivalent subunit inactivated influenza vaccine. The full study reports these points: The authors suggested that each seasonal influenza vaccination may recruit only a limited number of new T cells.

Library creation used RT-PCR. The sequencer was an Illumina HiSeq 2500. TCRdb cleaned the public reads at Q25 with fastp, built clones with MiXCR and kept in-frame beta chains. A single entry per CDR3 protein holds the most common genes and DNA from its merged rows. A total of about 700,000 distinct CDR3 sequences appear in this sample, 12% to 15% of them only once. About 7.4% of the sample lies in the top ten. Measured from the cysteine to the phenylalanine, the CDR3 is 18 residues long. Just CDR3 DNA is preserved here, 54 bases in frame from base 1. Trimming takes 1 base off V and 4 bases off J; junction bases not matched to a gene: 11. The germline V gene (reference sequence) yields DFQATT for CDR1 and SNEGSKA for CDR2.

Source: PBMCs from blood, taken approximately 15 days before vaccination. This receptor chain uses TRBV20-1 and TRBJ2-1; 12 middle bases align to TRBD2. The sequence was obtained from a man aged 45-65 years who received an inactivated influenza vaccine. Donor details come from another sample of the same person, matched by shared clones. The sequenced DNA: TGCAGTGCTAGAGTTCAGACTAGCGGGAGTTCTAGGTACAATGAGCAGTTCTTC. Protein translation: CSARVQTSGSSRYNEQFF.